One T cell receptor beta chain is described in this entry. Its antigen is as yet unknown. Germline V gene lookup returns CDR1 SQVTM and CDR2 ANQGSEA. The CDR3 spans 12 residues. V was shortened by 7 bases and J by 3 bases, with 12 bases between the two germline ends. This PCR relied on a set of 60 Vbeta primers and 13 Jbeta primers. Here immunoSEQ multiplex PCR was the method, and the copy in TCRdb shows in-frame clones only, minus some. Here the sample spans about 150,000 clones, more than 60% being singletons. This sample stems from a study of cytomegalovirus exposure and HLA in healthy donors. Overall study findings and caveats: Later work showed greater clonal expansion in HLA-associated TCR beta chains than in equally common others. A later analysis linked a missense variant in DCLRE1C to the trimming of TCR beta V and J genes. A prior analysis recorded that most TCR beta V segments were productive about 87% or about 30% of the time. In all likelihood, a cluster of highly shared sequence variants was a sequencing artifact.

Input material: PBMCs. The TCR comes from a woman in her forties or fifties in good health and CMV-seropositive. The V call is TRBV29-1, the J call TRBJ1-2, with D possibly matching TRBD1 (5 bases). CDR3 nucleotides: TGCAGCGGATCGCAAGGGGACTATGGCTACACCTTC. Its protein product is CSGSQGDYGYTF.